The next 19 T cell receptor beta chains were all read from a single sample in a study of blood T cell repertoires in COVID-19. Clones were sequenced by immunoSEQ multiplex PCR, and TCRdb holds only the in-frame ones, with some missing. The top ten clones hold 10% to 13% of a sample with approximately 140,000 clones, about 88% of them seen once. Sequencing input: peripheral blood. The receptors originated from a man in his fifties or sixties with active or convalescent COVID-19.

This clone was seen a single time. The genes are TRBV5-4 and TRBJ2-3; D gene ambiguous. From germline, CDR1 is SGHNT and CDR2 YYREEE (reference sequence). Deletions cut 0 bases from V and 0 bases from J, with 14 bases between. The CDR3 spans 17 residues. DNA for the CDR3: TGTGCCAGCAGCTTGGTACTGGCGGTTACTAGCACAGATACGCAGTATTTT. This codes for CASSLVLAVTSTDTQYF.

The chain employs TRBV10-3 and TRBJ2-7; 7 nucleotides line up with TRBD1. The CDR3 runs to 13 residues. The J segment lost 7 bases and the V segment lost 6 bases, leaving 9 bases of the junction unmatched. The V gene's germline CDR1 is ENHRY and CDR2 SYGVKD. CDR3 loop: CAISLDRVGEQYF. DNA of the CDR3: TGTGCCATCAGCCTCGACAGGGTGGGGGAGCAGTACTTC.

The V and J genes are TRBV6-5 and TRBJ1-5; D is possibly TRBD1 (6 bases). Germline V gene sequence: CDR1 MNHEY, CDR2 SVGAGI. Between the trimmed V and J ends, which lost 7 bases and 2 bases, there was a span of 15 bases. This CDR3 is 15 amino acids long. This chain's CDR3 is CASIHRVEGNQPQHF. CDR3 nucleotides: TGTGCCAGCATTCACAGGGTAGAGGGCAATCAGCCCCAGCATTTT.

CDR3 in DNA: TGCGCCAGCAGCTTGGTAAGCGGGAGCTCCTACGAGCAGTACTTC. Translation gives CASSLVSGSSYEQYF. The chain employs TRBV5-1 and TRBJ2-7; TRBD2 matches 8 bases. The CDR3 is 15 amino acids. Germline CDR1 SGHRS, CDR2 YFSETQ. Unmatched junction bases numbered 2, after V lost 0 bases and J lost 0 bases.

The CDR3 sequence: CASSPKLPARTPYGYTF. CDR3 DNA sequence: TGTGCCAGCAGTCCGAAACTCCCCGCGAGGACACCTTATGGCTACACCTTC. The chain uses TRBV28 and TRBJ1-2; D perhaps matches TRBD1 (5 bases). The germline gives CDR1 MDHEN, CDR2 SYDVKM. Trimming stripped 5 bases from V and 5 bases from J, with 24 bases between. CDR3 size: 17 residues.

The genes are TRBV19 and TRBJ2-5; a possible D gene is TRBD1 (6 bases). CDR1 is LNHDA, CDR2 SQIVND, per germline (reference sequence). Trimming removed 1 base from V and 8 bases from J, with 17 bases in between. This CDR3 region has 15 residues. The CDR3: CASSIVAGAWVTQYF. In nucleotides, the CDR3 is TGTGCCAGTAGTATAGTGGCAGGGGCATGGGTTACCCAGTACTTC.

The chain employs TRBV27 and TRBJ1-2; 7 bases are shared with TRBD1. The CDR3 has 13 amino acids. V lost 4 bases and J lost 8; bases outside the gene matches: 7. From germline, CDR1 is MNHEY and CDR2 SMNVEV (reference sequence). CDR3 bases: TGTGCCAGCAGTTGGAGGGGGCGCGGGGGCTACACCTTC. This translates into CASSWRGRGGYTF.

J is TRBJ1-1 and V is TRBV6-1; tentative D call: TRBD1 (5 bases). This CDR3 is built from 14 residues. Per germline, CDR1 MNHNS and CDR2 SASEGT. Trimming cost V 10 bases and J 1 base, with 16 bases left between them. CDR3 DNA: TGTGCCACGTCCCCCGGGGGGGGGAACACTGAAGCTTTCTTT. It is translated as CATSPGGGNTEAFF.

The chain joins TRBV4-1 to TRBJ2-4, with D possibly matching TRBD2 (6 bases). This CDR3 has 17 amino acids. Trimming removed 7 bases from V and 0 bases from J, with 19 bases in between. Per germline, CDR1 MGHRA and CDR2 YSYEKL. The CDR3 region has the DNA TGCGCCAGCACCTTAGTGTATGCGGGGAAAGCCAAAAACATTCAGTACTTC. It yields the protein CASTLVYAGKAKNIQYF.

The chain is built from TRBV4-1 and TRBJ1-2, with a weak D call TRBD1 (5 bases). V was clipped by 0 bases and J by 3 bases, with 14 bases between them. The CDR3 contains 16 residues. Germline V CDR1 and CDR2: MGHRA, YSYEKL. This chain's CDR3 is CASSQDQAGSHYGYTF. DNA for the CDR3: TGCGCCAGCAGCCAAGATCAGGCAGGGTCCCACTATGGCTACACCTTC.

The CDR3 bases are TGTGCCAGCAGGGCGGACAGCTACATGAACACTGAAGCTTTCTTT. It translates to CASRADSYMNTEAFF. The J gene is TRBJ1-1, the V gene TRBV5-6, with D possibly TRBD1 on 6 matching bases. This CDR3 spans 15 amino acids. V gave up 5 bases and J gave up 0 bases, with 14 bases separating them. CDR1 is SGHDT and CDR2 is YYEEEE in the germline V gene.

The gene calls are TRBV6-5 and TRBJ2-7; TRBD1 aligns across 8 bases. The CDR3 runs 15 residues. CDR1 and CDR2 (germline): MNHEY, SVGAGI. With 2 bases clipped from V and 2 bases from J, the junction kept 5 bases outside the gene matches. For the CDR3, the DNA is TGTGCCAGCAGTTACGGGGGACAGGCTACCTACGAGCAGTACTTC. The encoded protein is CASSYGGQATYEQYF.

The V and J genes are TRBV7-3 and TRBJ2-7, with TRBD1 identical over 9 bases. J lost 2 bases, V lost 4 bases, and 3 bases had no gene match. CDR1 and CDR2 from the germline V gene are SGHTA and FQGTGA. The CDR3 totals 14 residues. For the CDR3, the DNA is TGTGCCAGCAGCTCCGGGACAGGGACCTACGAGCAGTACTTC. It translates to CASSSGTGTYEQYF. Together with reference TRBV7-3 and TRBJ2-7, the CDR3 gives the full variable domain: GAGVSQTPSNKVTEKGKYVELRCDPISGHTALYWYRQSLGQGPEFLIYFQGTGAADDSGLPNDRFFAVRPEGSVSTLKIQRTERGDSAVYLCASSSGTGTYEQYFGPGTRLTVT.

V is TRBV11-2 and J is TRBJ2-2; 8 nucleotides line up with TRBD2. The V gene's germline CDR1 is SGHAT and CDR2 FQNNGV. This CDR3 is 15 amino acids long. Losses at the gene ends were 6 bases for V and 2 bases for J; bases not matched to a gene: 5. CDR3 coding DNA: TGTGCCAGCAGGCTGCGGGGGGCAAACACCGGGGAGCTGTTTTTT. This codes for CASRLRGANTGELFF.

V and J are TRBV10-2 and TRBJ2-3; 9 bases line up with TRBD2. The CDR3 spans 15 residues. The germline V gene has CDR1 WSHSY and CDR2 SAAADI. V was clipped by 5 bases and J by 1 base; unmatched bases: 4. As DNA, the CDR3 is TGCGCCAGCAGTCGAAAGCGGGAGGGCACAGATACGCAGTATTTT. It translates to CASSRKREGTDTQYF.

The chain employs TRBV30 and TRBJ1-1; D is possibly TRBD1 (5 bases). CDR1 GTSNPN and CDR2 SVGIG come from the germline V gene (reference sequence). The CDR3 totals 13 residues. V gave up 4 bases and J gave up 1 base, with 10 bases separating them. CDR3 nucleotide sequence: TGTGCCTGGACTAGGACACCGAACACTGAAGCTTTCTTT. The encoded protein is CAWTRTPNTEAFF.

CDR3 DNA sequence: TGTGCCAGCAGCTTATACGGGACTAGCGGGAACTACAATGAGCAGTTCTTC. Translating gives CASSLYGTSGNYNEQFF. The gene calls are TRBV7-3 and TRBJ2-1, with 13 nucleotides matching TRBD2. V lost 2 bases to trimming and J lost 3 bases; unmatched junction nucleotides: 4. In germline, CDR1 is SGHTA, CDR2 FQGTGA. The CDR3 is 17 amino acids.

This clone was seen at least ten times. The chain carries TRBV24-1 and TRBJ2-5; a weak D match, TRBD1 (5 bases). This CDR3 spans 13 amino acids. Germline CDR1 reads KGHDR; CDR2 reads SFDVKD. Trimming shortened V by 7 bases and J by 4 bases, and 12 bases separated the two germline ends. CDR3 residues: CATSDRNIETQYF. Written as DNA, the CDR3 is TGTGCCACCAGCGACAGAAATATAGAGACCCAGTACTTC.

This chain connects TRBV7-9 to TRBJ2-1; D is undetermined. V shed 6 bases and J shed 0 bases, with 9 bases lying between them. This CDR3 region has 14 residues. Germline loops: CDR1 SEHNR, CDR2 FQNEAQ (reference sequence). The CDR3 here is CASSQSISYNEQFF. In nucleotides, the CDR3 is TGTGCCAGCAGTCAATCCATCTCCTACAATGAGCAGTTCTTC.